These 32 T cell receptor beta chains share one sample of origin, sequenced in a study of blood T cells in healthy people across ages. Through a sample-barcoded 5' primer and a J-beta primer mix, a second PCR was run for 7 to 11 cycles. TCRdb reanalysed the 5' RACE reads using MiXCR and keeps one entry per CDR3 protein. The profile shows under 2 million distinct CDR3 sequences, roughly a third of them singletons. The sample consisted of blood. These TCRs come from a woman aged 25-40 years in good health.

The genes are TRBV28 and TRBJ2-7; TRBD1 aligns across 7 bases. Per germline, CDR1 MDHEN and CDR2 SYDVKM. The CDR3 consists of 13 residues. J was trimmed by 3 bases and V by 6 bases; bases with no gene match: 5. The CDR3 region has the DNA TGTGCCAGCAGACAGACAGGGAACTACGAGCAGTACTTC. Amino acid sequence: CASRQTGNYEQYF. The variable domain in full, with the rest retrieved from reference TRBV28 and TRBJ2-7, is DVKVTQSSRYLVKRTGEKVFLECVQDMDHENMFWYRQDPGLGLRLIYFSYDVKMKEKGDIPEGYSVSREKKERFSLILESASTNQTSMYLCASRQTGNYEQYFGPGTRLTVT.

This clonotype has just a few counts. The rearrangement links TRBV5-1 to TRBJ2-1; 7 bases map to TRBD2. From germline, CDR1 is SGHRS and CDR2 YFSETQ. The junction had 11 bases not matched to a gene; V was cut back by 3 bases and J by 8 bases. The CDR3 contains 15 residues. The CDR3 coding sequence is TGCGCCAGCAGCTCCGGGACTCTGGGAGGGGATGAGCAGTTCTTC. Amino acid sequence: CASSSGTLGGDEQFF.

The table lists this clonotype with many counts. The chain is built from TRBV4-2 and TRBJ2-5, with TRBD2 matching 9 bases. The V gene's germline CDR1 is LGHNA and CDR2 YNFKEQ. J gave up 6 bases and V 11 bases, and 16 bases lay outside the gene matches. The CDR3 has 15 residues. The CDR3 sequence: CAGGLAGGPRKTQYF. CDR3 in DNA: TGTGCCGGCGGCTTGGCGGGAGGGCCTCGGAAGACCCAGTACTTC.

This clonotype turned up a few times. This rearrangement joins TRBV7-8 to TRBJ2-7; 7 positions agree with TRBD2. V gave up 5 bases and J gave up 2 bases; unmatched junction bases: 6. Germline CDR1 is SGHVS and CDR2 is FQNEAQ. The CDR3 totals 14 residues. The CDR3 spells CASSPSGTTYEQYF. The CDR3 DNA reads TGTGCCAGCAGCCCTTCCGGGACTACCTACGAGCAGTACTTC. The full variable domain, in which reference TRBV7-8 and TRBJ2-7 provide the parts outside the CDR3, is GAGVSQSPRYKVAKRGQDVALRCDPISGHVSLFWYQQALGQGPEFLTYFQNEAQLDKSGLPSDRFFAERPEGSVSTLKIQRTQQEDSAVYLCASSPSGTTYEQYFGPGTRLTVT.

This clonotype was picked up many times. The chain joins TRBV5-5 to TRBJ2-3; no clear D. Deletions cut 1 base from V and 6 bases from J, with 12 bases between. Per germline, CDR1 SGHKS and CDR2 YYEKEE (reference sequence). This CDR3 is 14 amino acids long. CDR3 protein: CASSLPDGLDTQYF. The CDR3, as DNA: TGTGCCAGCAGCTTGCCTGACGGCTTGGATACGCAGTATTTT.

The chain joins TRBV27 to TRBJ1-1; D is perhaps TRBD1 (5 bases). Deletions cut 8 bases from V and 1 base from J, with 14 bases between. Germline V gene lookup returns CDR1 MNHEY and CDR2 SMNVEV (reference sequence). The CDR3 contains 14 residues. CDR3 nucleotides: TGTGCCAGCTTCGGGGGTTGGGAGAACACTGAAGCTTTCTTT. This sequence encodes CASFGGWENTEAFF.

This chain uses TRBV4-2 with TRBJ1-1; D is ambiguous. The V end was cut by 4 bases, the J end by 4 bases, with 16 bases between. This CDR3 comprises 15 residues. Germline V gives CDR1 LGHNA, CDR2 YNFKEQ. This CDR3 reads CASSPLGKDGTEAFF. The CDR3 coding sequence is TGTGCCAGCAGCCCACTCGGAAAGGATGGCACTGAAGCTTTCTTT.

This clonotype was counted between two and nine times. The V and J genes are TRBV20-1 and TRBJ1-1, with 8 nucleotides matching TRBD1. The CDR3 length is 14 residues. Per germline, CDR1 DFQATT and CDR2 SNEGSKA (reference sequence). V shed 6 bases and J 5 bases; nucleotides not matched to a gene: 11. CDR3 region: CSATTPGGWTEAFF. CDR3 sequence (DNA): TGCAGTGCGACTACTCCAGGGGGCTGGACTGAAGCTTTCTTT.

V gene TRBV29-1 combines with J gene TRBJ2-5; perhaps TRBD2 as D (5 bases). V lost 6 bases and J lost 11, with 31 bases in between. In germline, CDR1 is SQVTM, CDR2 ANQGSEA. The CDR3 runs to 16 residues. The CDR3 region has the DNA TGCAGCGTCTCCGAAGGAATAGCGTCCTTCAACAATGAGCAGTACTTC. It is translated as CSVSEGIASFNNEQYF.

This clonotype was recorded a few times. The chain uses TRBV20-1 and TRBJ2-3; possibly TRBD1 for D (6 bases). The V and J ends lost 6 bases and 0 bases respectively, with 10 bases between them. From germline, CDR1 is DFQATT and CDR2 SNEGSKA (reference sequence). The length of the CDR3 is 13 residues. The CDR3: CSAGAASTDTQYF. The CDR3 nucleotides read TGCAGTGCGGGGGCTGCAAGCACAGATACGCAGTATTTT.

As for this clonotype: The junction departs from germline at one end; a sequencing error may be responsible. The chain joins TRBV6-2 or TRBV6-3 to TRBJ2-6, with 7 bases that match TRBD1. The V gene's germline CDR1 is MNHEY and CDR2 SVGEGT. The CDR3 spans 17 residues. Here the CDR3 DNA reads TGTGCCAGCAAAAACGACAGGGCCGGCTCTGGGGCCGACGTCCTGACTTTC. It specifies CASKNDRAGSGADVLTF.

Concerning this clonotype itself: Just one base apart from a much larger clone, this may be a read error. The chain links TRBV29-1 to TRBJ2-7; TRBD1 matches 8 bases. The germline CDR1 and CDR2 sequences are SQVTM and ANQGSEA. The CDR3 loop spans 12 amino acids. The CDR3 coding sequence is TGCAGCGCTGAATTGACAGGGGACGAGCAGTACTTC. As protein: CSAELTGDEQYF.

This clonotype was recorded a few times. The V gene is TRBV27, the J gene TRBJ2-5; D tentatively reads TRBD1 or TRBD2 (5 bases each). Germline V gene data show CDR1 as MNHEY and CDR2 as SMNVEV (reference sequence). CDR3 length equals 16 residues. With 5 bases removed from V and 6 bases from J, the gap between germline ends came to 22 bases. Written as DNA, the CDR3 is TGTGCCAGCAGTGGAGGTGGGTGGGGACCCGGGAAGACCCAGTACTTC. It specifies CASSGGGWGPGKTQYF.

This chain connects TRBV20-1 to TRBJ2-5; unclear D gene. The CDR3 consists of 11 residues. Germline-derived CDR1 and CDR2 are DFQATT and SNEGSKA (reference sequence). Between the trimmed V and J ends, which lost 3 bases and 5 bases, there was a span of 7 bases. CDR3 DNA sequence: TGCAGTGCTAGTGTGTTGGAGACCCAGTACTTC. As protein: CSASVLETQYF.

CDR3 coding DNA: TGTGCCAGCAGCGCAAGCGGGATTGAGACCCAGTACTTC. It yields the protein CASSASGIETQYF. The chain employs TRBV9 and TRBJ2-5; 7 nucleotides agree with TRBD2. Looked up from germline, CDR1 is SGDLS and CDR2 is YYNGEE. V shed 3 bases and J 5 bases; nucleotides not matched to a gene: 4. The CDR3 is 13 residues long.

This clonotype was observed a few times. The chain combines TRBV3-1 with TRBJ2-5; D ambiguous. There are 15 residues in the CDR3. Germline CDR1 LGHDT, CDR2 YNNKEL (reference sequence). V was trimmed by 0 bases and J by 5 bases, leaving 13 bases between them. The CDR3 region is CASSQDGNKWETQYF. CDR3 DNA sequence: TGTGCCAGCAGCCAAGACGGCAACAAATGGGAGACCCAGTACTTC.

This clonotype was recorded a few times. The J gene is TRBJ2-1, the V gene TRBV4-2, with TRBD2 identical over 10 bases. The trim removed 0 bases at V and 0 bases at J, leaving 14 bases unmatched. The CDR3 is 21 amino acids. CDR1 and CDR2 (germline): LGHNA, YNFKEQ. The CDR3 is CASSQDRKLLAGLPSYNEQFF. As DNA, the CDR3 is TGTGCCAGCAGCCAAGATCGGAAGTTACTAGCGGGGCTCCCCTCCTACAATGAGCAGTTCTTC.

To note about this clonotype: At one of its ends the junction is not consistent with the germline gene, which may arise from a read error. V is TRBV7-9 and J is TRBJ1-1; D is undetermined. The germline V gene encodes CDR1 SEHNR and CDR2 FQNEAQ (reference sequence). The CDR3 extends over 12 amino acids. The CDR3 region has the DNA TGTACCAGCAGCTTAAATGCTCGGGGAGCTTTCTTT. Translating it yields CTSSLNARGAFF.

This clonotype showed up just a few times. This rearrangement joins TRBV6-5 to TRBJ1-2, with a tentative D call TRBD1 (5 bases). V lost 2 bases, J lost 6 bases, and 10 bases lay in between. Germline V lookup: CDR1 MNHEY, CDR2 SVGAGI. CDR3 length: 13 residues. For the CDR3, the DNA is TGTGCCAGCAGTTACGGGGGGGGGAATGGCTACACCTTC. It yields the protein CASSYGGGNGYTF.

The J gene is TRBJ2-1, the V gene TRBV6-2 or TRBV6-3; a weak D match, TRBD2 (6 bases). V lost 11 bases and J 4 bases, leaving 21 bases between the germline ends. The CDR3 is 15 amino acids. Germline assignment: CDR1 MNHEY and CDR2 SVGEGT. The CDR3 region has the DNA TGTGCCTGCCACGAAGGGACTTTCATTTACAATGAGCAGTTCTTC. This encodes CACHEGTFIYNEQFF.

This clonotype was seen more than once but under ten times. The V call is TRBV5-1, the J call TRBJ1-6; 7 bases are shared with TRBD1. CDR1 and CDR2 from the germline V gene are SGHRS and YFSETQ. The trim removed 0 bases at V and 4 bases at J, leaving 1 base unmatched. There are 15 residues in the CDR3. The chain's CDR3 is CASSLDRGYNSPLHF. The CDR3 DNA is TGCGCCAGCAGCTTGGACAGGGGATATAATTCACCCCTCCACTTT.

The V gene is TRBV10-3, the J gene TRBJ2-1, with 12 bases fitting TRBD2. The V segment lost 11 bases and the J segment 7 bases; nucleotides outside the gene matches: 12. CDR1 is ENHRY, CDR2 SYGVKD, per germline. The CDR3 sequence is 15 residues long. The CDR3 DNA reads TGTGCCTCCGCGACGGGACTAGCGGGTAGAAATGAGCAGTTCTTC. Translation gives CASATGLAGRNEQFF.

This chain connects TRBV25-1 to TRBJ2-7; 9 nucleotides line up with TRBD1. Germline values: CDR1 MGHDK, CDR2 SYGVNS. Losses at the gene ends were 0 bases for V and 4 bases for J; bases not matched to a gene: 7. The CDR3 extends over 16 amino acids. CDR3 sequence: CASSEYPGQGVYEQYF. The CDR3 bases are TGTGCCAGCAGTGAATACCCGGGACAGGGTGTTTACGAGCAGTACTTC.

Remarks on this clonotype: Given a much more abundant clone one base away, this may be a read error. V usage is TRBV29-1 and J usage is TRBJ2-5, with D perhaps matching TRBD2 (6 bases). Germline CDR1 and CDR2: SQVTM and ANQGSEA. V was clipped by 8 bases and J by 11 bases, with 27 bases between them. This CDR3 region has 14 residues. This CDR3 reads CSITTGTYYNEQYF. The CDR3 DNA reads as TGCAGCATTACAACCGGGACTTATTACAATGAGCAGTACTTC.

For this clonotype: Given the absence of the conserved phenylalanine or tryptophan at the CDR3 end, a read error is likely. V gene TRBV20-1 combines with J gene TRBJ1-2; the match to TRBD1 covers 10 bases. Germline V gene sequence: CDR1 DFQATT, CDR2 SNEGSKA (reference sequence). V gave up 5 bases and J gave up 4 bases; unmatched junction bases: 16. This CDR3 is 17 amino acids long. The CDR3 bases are TGCAGTGCTCTTATCGGACAGGGGGTTACGACGGCCTATGGCTACACCTGC. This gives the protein CSALIGQGVTTAYGYTC.

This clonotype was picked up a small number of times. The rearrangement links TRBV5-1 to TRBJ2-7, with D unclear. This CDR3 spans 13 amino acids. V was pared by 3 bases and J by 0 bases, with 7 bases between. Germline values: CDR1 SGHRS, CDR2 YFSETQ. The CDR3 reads CASSWQDSYEQYF. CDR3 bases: TGCGCCAGCAGCTGGCAGGACTCCTACGAGCAGTACTTC.

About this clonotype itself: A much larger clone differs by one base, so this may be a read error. CDR3 sequence: CASSSTGKYGYTF. The CDR3 nucleotides read TGTGCCAGCAGTTCGACAGGGAAATATGGCTACACCTTC. V gene TRBV12-3 or TRBV12-4 combines with J gene TRBJ1-2; 7 bases match TRBD1. This CDR3 has 13 amino acids. J gave up 5 bases and V 4 bases, and 4 bases lay outside the gene matches.

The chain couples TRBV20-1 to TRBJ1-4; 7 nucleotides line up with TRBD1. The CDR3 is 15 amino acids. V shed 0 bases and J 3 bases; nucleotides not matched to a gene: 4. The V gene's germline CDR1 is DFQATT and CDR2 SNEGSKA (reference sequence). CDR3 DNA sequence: TGCAGTGCTAGAGAGCCCGGGACAGCTAATGAAAAACTGTTTTTT. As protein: CSAREPGTANEKLFF.

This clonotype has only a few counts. CDR3 residues: CASSQDPGVGYGYTF. The CDR3 DNA reads as TGCGCCAGCAGCCAAGATCCCGGGGTAGGCTATGGCTACACCTTC. The chain carries TRBV4-1 and TRBJ1-2; no firm D call. The V end lost 0 bases, the J end lost 4 bases, and 12 bases lay between the germline ends. Germline loops: CDR1 MGHRA, CDR2 YSYEKL. The CDR3 runs 15 residues.

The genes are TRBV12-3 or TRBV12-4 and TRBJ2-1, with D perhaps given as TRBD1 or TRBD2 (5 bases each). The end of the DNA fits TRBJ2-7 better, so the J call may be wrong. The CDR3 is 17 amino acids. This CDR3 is CASSPQAGLRNPPEQYF. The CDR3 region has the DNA TGTGCCAGCAGTCCACAGGCGGGCCTCAGAAACCCGCCCGAGCAGTACTTC.

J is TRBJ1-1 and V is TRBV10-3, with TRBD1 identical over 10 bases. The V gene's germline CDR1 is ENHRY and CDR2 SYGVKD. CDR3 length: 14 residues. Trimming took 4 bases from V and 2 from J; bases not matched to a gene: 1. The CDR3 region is CAISGQGANTEAFF. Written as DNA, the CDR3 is TGTGCCATCAGTGGACAGGGGGCCAACACTGAAGCTTTCTTT.

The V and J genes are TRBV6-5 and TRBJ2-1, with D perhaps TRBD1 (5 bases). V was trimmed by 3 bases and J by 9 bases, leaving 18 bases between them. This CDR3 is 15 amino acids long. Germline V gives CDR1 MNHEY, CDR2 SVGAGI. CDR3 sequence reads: CASSYSPTAKIEQFF. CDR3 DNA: TGTGCCAGCAGTTATTCCCCGACAGCCAAAATTGAGCAGTTCTTC.